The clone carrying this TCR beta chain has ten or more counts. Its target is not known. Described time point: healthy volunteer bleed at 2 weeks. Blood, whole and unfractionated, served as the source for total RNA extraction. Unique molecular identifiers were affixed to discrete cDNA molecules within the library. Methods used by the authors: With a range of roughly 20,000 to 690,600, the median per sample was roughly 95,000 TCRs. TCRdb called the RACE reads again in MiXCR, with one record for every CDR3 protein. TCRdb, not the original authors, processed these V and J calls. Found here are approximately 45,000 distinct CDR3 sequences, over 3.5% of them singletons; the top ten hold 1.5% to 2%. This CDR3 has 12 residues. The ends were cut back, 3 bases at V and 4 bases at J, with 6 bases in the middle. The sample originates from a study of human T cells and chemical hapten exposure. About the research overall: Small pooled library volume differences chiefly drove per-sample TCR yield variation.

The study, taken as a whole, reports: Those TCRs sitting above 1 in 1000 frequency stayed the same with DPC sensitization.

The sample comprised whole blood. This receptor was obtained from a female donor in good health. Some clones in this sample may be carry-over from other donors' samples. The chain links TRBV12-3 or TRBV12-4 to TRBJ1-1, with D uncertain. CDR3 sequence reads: CASSFEGTEAFF. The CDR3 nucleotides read TGTGCCAGCAGTTTTGAGGGCACTGAAGCTTTCTTT.